This T cell receptor beta chain was sequenced for a study of naive and memory T cell subsets. This clonotype was counted between two and nine times. V gave up 8 bases and J gave up 0 bases, with 11 bases separating them. Germline V CDR1 and CDR2: ENHRY, SYGVKD. CDR3 length: 14 amino acids. Both TRBC1 and TRBC2 were covered by a beta constant-region primer of two equimolar oligonucleotides. Nested alpha and beta constant-region primers with the SP2 primer drove four PCR rounds on ligated cDNA. TCRdb re-called the UMI-ligation and nested PCR reads with MiXCR, one entry per CDR3 protein. The sample comprises 120,000 or so distinct CDR3 sequences, 36% of which are singletons, and 0.75% to 1% rests with the top ten.

The specimen was central memory CD4+ T cells from blood. The sequence was collected from a human donor in good health. The chain combines TRBV10-3 with TRBJ1-5; D is possibly TRBD1 (5 bases). The chain's CDR3 is CAIGGRNSNQPQHF. The CDR3 bases are TGTGCCATCGGGGGTAGGAATAGCAATCAGCCCCAGCATTTT.